The 24 T cell receptor beta chains listed next were all sequenced from one sample in a study of post-analysis software for immune sequencing data. The study's findings and limits: In patients, about 5 TRBV segments were more frequent than in controls, with TRBV5-6, TRBV5-1 and TRBV20-1 among them.

Every TCR beta cDNA library bore unique molecular identifiers. TCRdb reprocessed the PCR reads with MiXCR, giving one entry per CDR3 protein. The data hold about 800,000 distinct CDR3 sequences, with 30% observed a single time. The antigens for these receptors are not known. Sequenced: blood. The receptors were sampled from a girl aged 10-17 years with multiple sclerosis.

This clonotype was seen only a few times. This chain uses TRBV6-4 with TRBJ2-1, with D uncertain. Germline loops: CDR1 MRHNA, CDR2 SNTAGT. Trimming stripped 2 bases from V and 5 bases from J, with 13 bases between. The CDR3 totals 15 residues. The CDR3 nucleotides are TGTGCCAGCAGTGACCCGAGAGTGAAAAACAATGAGCAGTTCTTC. Encoded protein: CASSDPRVKNNEQFF.

The rearrangement joins TRBV28 to TRBJ2-3; unclear D gene. This CDR3 region has 16 residues. Per the germline V gene, CDR1 is MDHEN and CDR2 is SYDVKM. Deletions cut 8 bases from V and 2 bases from J, with 20 bases between. The CDR3 DNA sequence: TGTGCCAGCGTGGGTAGGGAAAACTACCCCACAGATACGCAGTATTTT. It encodes CASVGRENYPTDTQYF.

This chain joins TRBV10-3 and TRBJ2-3, with D perhaps TRBD2 (5 bases). The V and J ends lost 11 bases and 3 bases respectively, with 15 bases between them. The V gene's germline CDR1 is ENHRY and CDR2 SYGVKD. This CDR3 comprises 13 residues. This CDR3 is CAGRPAETDTQYF. For the CDR3, the DNA is TGTGCCGGCCGCCCAGCGGAGACAGATACGCAGTATTTT.

The chain combines TRBV12-3 or TRBV12-4 with TRBJ2-1, with TRBD2 matching over 10 bases. The CDR3 has 13 amino acids. The ends lost 6 bases at V and 8 bases at J; junction bases unmatched: 4. The CDR3 loop reads CASSGTSVDEQFF. The CDR3 DNA is TGTGCCAGCAGCGGGACTAGCGTCGATGAGCAGTTCTTC.

This clonotype has only a few counts. The V and J genes are TRBV29-1 and TRBJ2-3, with 8 positions matching TRBD2. The CDR3 has 15 residues. Germline values: CDR1 SQVTM, CDR2 ANQGSEA. V lost 4 bases, J lost 5 bases, and 11 bases stayed unmatched. CDR3 in amino acids: CSVGGLAGTGDTQYF. DNA of the CDR3: TGCAGCGTTGGGGGCTTAGCGGGGACGGGAGATACGCAGTATTTT.

There are a few counts of this clonotype. This rearrangement joins TRBV5-1 to TRBJ2-1, with 8 bases identical to TRBD2. This CDR3 comprises 18 residues. V dropped 4 bases and J dropped 0; count of bases not matched to a gene: 12. Germline-derived CDR1 and CDR2 are SGHRS and YFSETQ. The CDR3 reads CASSPSGSGASSYNEQFF. The DNA of the CDR3 is TGCGCCAGCAGCCCCTCGGGTAGCGGGGCCTCCTCCTACAATGAGCAGTTCTTC.

The chain joins TRBV28 to TRBJ2-5; 9 bases match TRBD2. The germline gives CDR1 MDHEN, CDR2 SYDVKM. The CDR3 consists of 17 residues. V lost 5 bases and J lost 4; bases outside the gene matches: 14. Here the CDR3 DNA reads TGTGCCAGCAGTACCCTTAGCGGGGGATCGGTAATAGAGACCCAGTACTTC. This translates into CASSTLSGGSVIETQYF. The entire variable domain, with the rest obtained from reference TRBV28 and TRBJ2-5, is as follows: DVKVTQSSRYLVKRTGEKVFLECVQDMDHENMFWYRQDPGLGLRLIYFSYDVKMKEKGDIPEGYSVSREKKERFSLILESASTNQTSMYLCASSTLSGGSVIETQYFGPGTRLLVL.

The chain employs TRBV9 and TRBJ2-1; D unclear. V was cut by 0 bases and J by 7 bases, with 11 bases left in between. The CDR3 is made up of 14 amino acids. CDR1 is SGDLS, CDR2 YYNGEE, per germline. The CDR3 protein is CASSVAAASNEQFF. CDR3 DNA sequence: TGTGCCAGCAGCGTAGCCGCCGCGTCTAATGAGCAGTTCTTC.

This clonotype was detected only a few times. This rearrangement joins TRBV28 to TRBJ1-2; 9 bases are a match to TRBD1. There are 11 residues in the CDR3. Germline V lookup: CDR1 MDHEN, CDR2 SYDVKM. V lost 10 bases and J lost 5; bases outside the gene matches: 2. CDR3 nucleotide sequence: TGTGCCACCGGACAGGGGTATGGCTACACCTTC. Translation: CATGQGYGYTF.

The chain uses TRBV9 and TRBJ1-2; unclear D gene. The germline V and J ends were trimmed by 4 bases and 8 bases, with 12 bases remaining between them. This CDR3 spans 12 amino acids. The germline V gene encodes CDR1 SGDLS and CDR2 YYNGEE. CDR3 amino acids: CASSNHQRGYTF. The CDR3 DNA sequence: TGTGCCAGCAGCAACCACCAAAGGGGCTACACCTTC.

V gene TRBV13 combines with J gene TRBJ2-6; D is possibly TRBD1 (5 bases). The V gene lost 5 bases and the J gene lost 3 bases, with 11 bases spanning the gap. This CDR3 is built from 15 residues. The germline V gene has CDR1 PRHDT and CDR2 FYEKMQ (reference sequence). CDR3: CASSVQGNGANVLTF. As DNA, the CDR3 is TGTGCCAGCAGCGTCCAGGGTAATGGGGCCAACGTCCTGACTTTC.

The J gene is TRBJ2-1, the V gene TRBV6-1, with a possible D match to TRBD1 (5 bases). Germline assignment: CDR1 MNHNS and CDR2 SASEGT. V dropped 3 bases and J dropped 0 bases, with 9 bases sitting between them. There are 15 residues in the CDR3. The DNA of the CDR3 is TGTGCCAGCAGTGACGACAGAAGCTCCTACAATGAGCAGTTCTTC. It translates to CASSDDRSSYNEQFF.

Ten or more counts support this clonotype. V and J are TRBV20-1 and TRBJ2-1, with D perhaps TRBD1 or TRBD2 (5 bases each). The germline V and J ends were trimmed by 3 bases and 8 bases, with 17 bases remaining between them. This CDR3 region has 14 residues. From germline, CDR1 is DFQATT and CDR2 SNEGSKA (reference sequence). CDR3: CSARIRGRWYEQFF. The CDR3, as DNA: TGCAGTGCTAGGATCCGGGGCCGGTGGTATGAGCAGTTCTTC.

This clonotype was seen only a few times. The chain links TRBV20-1 to TRBJ2-1, with 8 positions matching TRBD1. CDR1 is DFQATT, CDR2 SNEGSKA, per germline (reference sequence). V was clipped by 6 bases and J by 6 bases; unmatched bases: 4. The CDR3 length is 12 residues. The CDR3 loop is CSADRAPNEQFF. In DNA, the CDR3 is TGCAGTGCGGACAGGGCCCCCAATGAGCAGTTCTTC.

The chain couples TRBV12-3 or TRBV12-4 to TRBJ2-3, with D perhaps matching TRBD1 (6 bases). Trimming stripped 0 bases from V and 6 bases from J, with 19 bases between. CDR3 length equals 17 residues. The CDR3 DNA reads TGTGCCAGCAGTTTAGCGGGGGCTAGCCTACGGTCGGATACGCAGTATTTT. Translated, it gives CASSLAGASLRSDTQYF.

This clonotype was observed a few times. The rearrangement links TRBV7-9 to TRBJ1-2; D remains ambiguous. Germline CDR1 is SEHNR and CDR2 is FQNEAQ (reference sequence). V was shortened by 3 bases and J by 13 bases, with 18 bases between the two germline ends. This CDR3 is 13 amino acids long. This CDR3 reads CASSFGLSSVFTF. DNA for the CDR3: TGTGCCAGCAGCTTCGGACTGAGTTCGGTGTTCACCTTC.

The chain combines TRBV7-2 with TRBJ2-3; TRBD1 agrees at 9 bases. CDR1 and CDR2 (germline): SGHTA, FQGNSA. The trim removed 3 bases at V and 4 bases at J, leaving 5 bases unmatched. This CDR3 has 15 residues. The CDR3 DNA sequence: TGTGCCAGCAGCTTGACAGGGGGGTCCTCAGATACGCAGTATTTT. It translates to CASSLTGGSSDTQYF.

This clonotype was seen a handful of times. The CDR3 spells CASSLARDSEQYF. The CDR3 bases are TGTGCCAGCAGCTTAGCTAGGGACAGCGAGCAGTACTTC. The chain couples TRBV7-9 to TRBJ2-7, with 7 nucleotides matching TRBD1. Trimming removed 0 bases from V and 6 bases from J; junction bases left unmatched: 2. The CDR3 is 13 residues long. CDR1 is SEHNR, CDR2 FQNEAQ, per germline (reference sequence).

In this sample, this clonotype turned up a few times. V and J are TRBV28 and TRBJ2-7; 7 bases map to TRBD2. Per the germline V gene, CDR1 is MDHEN and CDR2 is SYDVKM. Germline trimming cut 4 bases from V and 4 bases from J; bases unmatched to any gene: 10. The CDR3 sequence is 15 residues long. This CDR3 is CASSSAGGRAYEQYF. CDR3 coding DNA: TGTGCCAGCAGTTCCGCCGGGGGGAGGGCGTACGAGCAGTACTTC.

The chain links TRBV10-3 to TRBJ1-2, with D perhaps matching TRBD1 (5 bases). Germline CDR1 and CDR2: ENHRY and SYGVKD. The V end was cut by 3 bases, the J end by 4 bases, with 12 bases between. The CDR3 sequence is 14 residues long. The CDR3 DNA is TGTGCCATCAGTGATCTCCAGGGAGTCTATGGCTACACCTTC. This translates into CAISDLQGVYGYTF.

This clonotype was seen more than once but under ten times. CDR3 in amino acids: CATTRTATDTQYF. In DNA form, the CDR3 reads TGTGCCACCACGAGGACAGCCACAGATACGCAGTATTTT. The chain recombines TRBV2 with TRBJ2-3; weak D call: TRBD1 (6 bases). In germline, CDR1 is SNHLY, CDR2 FYNNEI. Trimming took 10 bases from V and 2 from J, leaving 13 bases between them. The CDR3 sequence is 13 residues long.

The sample holds a few counts of this clonotype. The rearrangement links TRBV4-3 to TRBJ2-1; 11 nucleotides align to TRBD1. Germline trimming cut 0 bases from V and 8 bases from J; bases unmatched to any gene: 6. The CDR3 spans 16 residues. The germline V gene has CDR1 LGHNA and CDR2 YSLEER. The CDR3 coding sequence is TGCGCCAGCAGCCAAGATGGGACAGGGGGAGTCTATGAGCAGTTCTTC. It yields the protein CASSQDGTGGVYEQFF.

The J gene is TRBJ2-1, the V gene TRBV4-1, with D tentatively TRBD2 (5 bases). V was clipped by 6 bases and J by 5 bases, with 11 bases between them. Germline V gives CDR1 MGHRA, CDR2 YSYEKL. The CDR3 length is 13 residues. CDR3 sequence reads: CASSGWENNEQFF. The CDR3 coding sequence is TGCGCCAGCAGTGGTTGGGAGAACAATGAGCAGTTCTTC.

J is TRBJ1-1 and V is TRBV19, with D unresolved. V dropped 6 bases and J dropped 2 bases, with 10 bases sitting between them. The CDR3 sequence is 13 residues long. CDR1 and CDR2 (germline): LNHDA, SQIVND (reference sequence). CDR3 protein: CASRTYINTEAFF. CDR3 in DNA: TGTGCCAGTAGGACCTATATTAACACTGAAGCTTTCTTT. Combining the CDR3 with reference TRBV19 and TRBJ1-1 gives the whole variable domain DGGITQSPKYLFRKEGQNVTLSCEQNLNHDAMYWYRQDPGQGLRLIYYSQIVNDFQKGDIAEGYSVSREKKESFPLTVTSAQKNPTAFYLCASRTYINTEAFFGQGTRLTVV.